This record concerns one T cell receptor beta chain sequence. What it binds is unknown. V was pared by 0 bases and J by 5 bases, with 3 bases of the junction left unmatched. This CDR3 spans 15 amino acids. Germline values: CDR1 SGHRS, CDR2 YFSETQ. The data were taken from a study of cytomegalovirus exposure and HLA in healthy donors. Points from the study as a whole: Altogether, more than 150 TCR beta chains were recorded as cytomegalovirus-associated. Follow-up analysis later connected one missense variant in DCLRE1C with trimming of TCR beta V- and J-genes. Among donors in an Asian-associated ancestry cluster, a later analysis reportedly found fewer N-insertions than the roughly 700-donor mean.

The PCR was carried out with 60 Vbeta primers and 13 Jbeta primers. Some clones are missing from TCRdb's copy, which holds only in-frame ones; the method was immunoSEQ multiplex PCR. Reported are about 140,000 clones; the ten largest clones contain about 2.3%. This chain links TRBV5-1 with TRBJ2-4, with 9 nucleotides matching TRBD1. What was sequenced was PBMCs. The TCR sequence derives from a woman younger than 35 in good health and CMV-seronegative. The CDR3 sequence is CASSLGDRVENIQYF. CDR3 coding DNA: TGCGCCAGCAGCTTGGGGGACAGGGTAGAAAACATTCAGTACTTC.